This T cell receptor (beta chain) comes out of a study of cytomegalovirus exposure and HLA in healthy donors. Study results and limitations: The authors later linked a missense DCLRE1C variant to TCR beta V- and J-gene trimming. Most TCR beta V segments were productive about 87% or about 30% of the time in an earlier analysis. Other equally common chains were less clonally expanded than HLA-associated TCR beta chains, a later analysis showed.

13 Jbeta primers and 60 Vbeta primers were used for the PCR. The method was immunoSEQ multiplex PCR; TCRdb's version includes in-frame clones alone and lacks a portion of them. The sample includes around 170,000 clones, roughly 75% of them seen just once. As regards this clone: The target antigen is unknown.

The germline V gene has CDR1 SGHDT and CDR2 YYEEEE. J gave up 2 bases and V 3 bases, and 4 bases lay outside the gene matches. The CDR3 spans 15 residues. The receptor was isolated from a man aged 35-49 years in good health and CMV-seronegative. The sequencing sample was made of PBMCs. The V call is TRBV5-6, the J call TRBJ1-5; 8 nucleotides match TRBD1. The CDR3 is CASSYGTGGNQPQHF. CDR3 bases: TGTGCCAGCAGCTATGGGACAGGTGGCAATCAGCCCCAGCATTTT.